This TCR beta chain was sequenced for a study of glioma-infiltrating T cells after dendritic cell vaccination. Study background: Samples are from glioblastoma patients in Phase I and II dendritic cell vaccine trials. Three intradermal dendritic cell vaccine injections were given every two weeks.

Germline V gene sequence: CDR1 SEHNR, CDR2 FQNEAQ (reference sequence). Trimming shortened V by 5 bases and J by 11 bases, and 3 bases separated the two germline ends. The CDR3 spans 8 residues. Primers: 60 V beta forward and 13 J beta reverse. The protocol was immunoSEQ multiplex PCR, while the TCRdb copy is restricted to in-frame clones and leaves out a portion. The table includes about 76,000 clones, 87% detected once. Sample time point: after dendritic cell vaccination, including at tumor progression/relapse. Sample: blood, taken after dendritic cell vaccination. The chain combines TRBV7-9 with TRBJ1-2; D gene uncertain. This receptor was taken from a human donor with glioblastoma. The CDR3 reads CASSLYTF. The CDR3, as DNA: TGTGCCAGCAGCCTTTACACCTTC.